The 9 T cell receptor beta chains below all came from one sample that was sequenced in a study of cytomegalovirus exposure and HLA in healthy donors. Researchers ran the PCR with 60 Vbeta and 13 Jbeta primers. Here immunoSEQ multiplex PCR was the method, and the copy in TCRdb shows in-frame clones only, minus some. Seen here are some 180,000 clones, 79% observed once, and the top ten hold 4.4%. The sequenced sample consisted of PBMCs. The receptors come from a young woman in good health and CMV-seropositive.

This chain links TRBV4-1 with TRBJ2-1; 11 bases align to TRBD1. After removal of 2 bases from V and 8 bases from J, the junction contained 11 bases not matched to a gene. The germline gives CDR1 MGHRA, CDR2 YSYEKL. This CDR3 spans 17 amino acids. The DNA of the CDR3 is TGCGCCAGCAGCCAACCCGCACGGGGACAGGGGGTCGATGAGCAGTTCTTC. Translating it yields CASSQPARGQGVDEQFF.

The rearrangement joins TRBV5-4 to TRBJ2-1; 10 bases are a match to TRBD2. Trimming removed 2 bases from V and 4 bases from J; junction bases left unmatched: 3. The CDR3 runs 15 residues. The germline CDR1 and CDR2 sequences are SGHNT and YYREEE (reference sequence). The CDR3 sequence: CASSFGLAVYNEQFF. CDR3 nucleotide sequence: TGTGCCAGCAGCTTCGGACTAGCGGTTTACAATGAGCAGTTCTTC.

This clone was seen only a few times. The chain joins TRBV9 to TRBJ2-3; 10 bases fit TRBD1. The CDR3 consists of 17 residues. In germline, CDR1 is SGDLS, CDR2 YYNGEE. Trimming at V came to 0 bases and at J to 2 bases, leaving 6 bases not matched to a gene. This CDR3 reads CASSVGQGARVTDTQYF. DNA of the CDR3: TGTGCCAGCAGCGTAGGACAGGGGGCGCGAGTCACAGATACGCAGTATTTT.

This clone was detected once. The genes are TRBV2 and TRBJ2-3; tentative D call: TRBD1 (6 bases). Per germline, CDR1 SNHLY and CDR2 FYNNEI. The CDR3 runs 13 residues. Between the trimmed V and J ends, which lost 7 bases and 4 bases, there was a span of 12 bases. The CDR3 region is CASTEQGSDTQYF. CDR3 DNA: TGTGCCAGCACCGAACAGGGATCAGATACGCAGTATTTT.

The chain combines TRBV5-1 with TRBJ1-1, with a tentative D call TRBD1 (6 bases). CDR1 and CDR2 (germline): SGHRS, YFSETQ. V was cut by 3 bases and J by 4 bases, with 13 bases left in between. The CDR3 loop spans 14 amino acids. The CDR3 bases are TGCGCCAGCAGCTCCACAGGGTTTGGCACTGAAGCTTTCTTT. Encoded protein: CASSSTGFGTEAFF.

This clone occurred a few times. The CDR3, as DNA: TGTGCCAGCAGCGATAGTCATGGGGCCGGGGCCAACGTCCTGACTTTC. Protein sequence: CASSDSHGAGANVLTF. The chain carries TRBV11-3 and TRBJ2-6; TRBD1 might be the D (5 bases). The CDR3 length is 16 residues. CDR1 and CDR2 from the germline V gene are SGHNT and YENEEA. Deletions cut 5 bases from V and 4 bases from J, with 15 bases between. Based on the CDR3 plus reference TRBV11-3 and TRBJ2-6, the full variable domain is EAGVVQSPRYKIIEKKQPVAFWCNPISGHNTLYWYLQNLGQGPELLIRYENEEAVDDSQLPKDRFSAERLKGVDSTLKIQPAELGDSAVYLCASSDSHGAGANVLTFGAGSRLTVL.

V gene TRBV10-3 combines with J gene TRBJ1-4; 10 bases line up with TRBD1. CDR3 length: 15 amino acids. Germline V gives CDR1 ENHRY, CDR2 SYGVKD. The ends lost 5 bases at V and 6 bases at J; junction bases unmatched: 6. The CDR3 reads CAISRDRGGDEKLFF. CDR3 DNA sequence: TGTGCCATCAGTAGGGACAGGGGAGGGGATGAAAAACTGTTTTTT.

CDR3 amino acids: CASSVEGGQVQLEQFF. Written as DNA, the CDR3 is TGCGCCAGCAGCGTAGAGGGGGGGCAGGTCCAATTGGAGCAGTTCTTC. This sequence joins TRBV5-1 and TRBJ2-1; D possibly corresponds to TRBD2 (7 bases). This CDR3 is 16 amino acids long. V was shortened by 4 bases and J by 10 bases, with 24 bases between the two germline ends. Germline-derived CDR1 and CDR2 are SGHRS and YFSETQ. Drawing the rest from reference TRBV5-1 and TRBJ2-1, the complete variable domain is KAGVTQTPRYLIKTRGQQVTLSCSPISGHRSVSWYQQTPGQGLQFLFEYFSETQRNKGNFPGRFSGRQFSNSRSEMNVSTLELGDSALYLCASSVEGGQVQLEQFFGPGTRLTVL.

The V call is TRBV10-2, the J call TRBJ2-2, with TRBD2 as a possible D gene (5 bases). Germline CDR1 and CDR2: WSHSY and SAAADI. The CDR3 runs 14 residues. V lost 4 bases and J lost 1, with 7 bases in between. This chain's CDR3 is CASSAAGNTGELFF. CDR3 DNA sequence: TGCGCCAGCAGTGCTGCGGGGAACACCGGGGAGCTGTTTTTT.